Below, 27 T cell receptor beta chains from the same sample are listed, as sequenced in a study of blood T cell repertoires in COVID-19. TCRdb's table, derived via immunoSEQ multiplex PCR, lists solely in-frame clones and lacks some. The table shows about 140,000 clones, with roughly four fifths occurring only once. The source material was peripheral blood. These receptor sequences come from a human donor in a cohort sampled during active COVID-19.

V gene TRBV7-2 combines with J gene TRBJ1-5; no reliable D call. CDR3 length equals 14 residues. The V gene lost 3 bases and the J gene lost 1 base, with 7 bases spanning the gap. Germline CDR1 SGHTA, CDR2 FQGNSA. This CDR3 is CASSFDTSNQPQHF. The CDR3 DNA follows: TGTGCCAGCAGCTTCGACACAAGCAATCAGCCCCAGCATTTT.

The V call is TRBV5-1, the J call TRBJ2-7, with TRBD2 matching 9 bases. The CDR3 length is 15 residues. With 2 bases clipped from V and 3 bases from J, the junction kept 6 bases outside the gene matches. The germline CDR1 and CDR2 sequences are SGHRS and YFSETQ. This chain's CDR3 is CASSFGGGGDYEQYF. As DNA, the CDR3 is TGCGCCAGCAGCTTCGGCGGGGGGGGCGACTACGAGCAGTACTTC.

In this sample, this clone turned up once. This chain joins TRBV7-2 and TRBJ2-1; possibly TRBD1 for D (6 bases). The CDR3 loop spans 13 amino acids. In germline, CDR1 is SGHTA, CDR2 FQGNSA. Trimming took off 4 bases at V and 9 bases at J, with 13 bases between the two ends. For the CDR3, the DNA is TGTGCCAGCAGCTCCCCAGGGGTCGGTGAGCAGTTCTTC. Protein product: CASSSPGVGEQFF. The full variable domain, in which reference TRBV7-2 and TRBJ2-1 provide the parts outside the CDR3, is GAGVSQSPSNKVTEKGKDVELRCDPISGHTALYWYRQSLGQGLEFLIYFQGNSAPDKSGLPSDRFSAERTGGSVSTLTIQRTQQEDSAVYLCASSSPGVGEQFFGPGTRLTVL.

The chain uses TRBV7-6 and TRBJ1-2; D is possibly TRBD1 (6 bases). This CDR3 spans 15 amino acids. CDR1 is SGHVS, CDR2 FNYEAQ, per germline. V lost 1 base to trimming and J lost 5 bases, with 14 bases between them. The CDR3 reads CASSLGPRTDYGYTF. The CDR3 coding sequence is TGTGCCAGCAGCTTAGGGCCCCGGACAGATTATGGCTACACCTTC.

A single count supports this clone. This rearrangement joins TRBV7-9 to TRBJ2-3, with D maybe TRBD1 (5 bases). CDR1 SEHNR and CDR2 FQNEAQ come from the germline V gene (reference sequence). The CDR3 loop spans 14 amino acids. The V and J ends lost 3 bases and 6 bases respectively, with 13 bases between them. CDR3 DNA sequence: TGTGCCAGCAGCTTCGGGCAGGGCGGCGATACGCAGTATTTT. As protein: CASSFGQGGDTQYF.

This chain links TRBV21-1 with TRBJ2-2; TRBD1 is the table's D call and was not checked against the DNA. TRBV21-1 is listed as a pseudogene. This CDR3 spans 13 amino acids. This CDR3 is CASSQINTGELFF. DNA for the CDR3: TGTGCCAGCAGCCAAATCAACACCGGGGAGCTGTTTTTT.

The chain's CDR3 is CASSLRQGARDEQFF. CDR3 DNA sequence: TGTGCCAGCAGCTTACGCCAGGGCGCCAGGGATGAGCAGTTCTTC. This chain uses TRBV7-3 with TRBJ2-1; maybe TRBD1 (5 bases). The germline V and J ends were trimmed by 2 bases and 8 bases, with 16 bases remaining between them. Germline CDR1 SGHTA, CDR2 FQGTGA. The CDR3 loop spans 15 amino acids.

The table lists this clone with a count of one. No conserved phenylalanine or tryptophan ends this CDR3, so it is likely a read error. It is unclear where the CDR3 begins or ends on the DNA, so no DNA is shown, and the CDR3 is as TCRdb lists it. The V call is TRBV20-1, the J call TRBJ2-7; no check of the table's D call, TRBD2, against the DNA was made. Both ends counted, the CDR3 spans 11 residues. Germline V CDR1 and CDR2: DFQATT, SNEGSKA (reference sequence). The CDR3 here is CSARVAGEIPL.

This clone appeared a few times. The chain combines TRBV9 with TRBJ1-2; a possible D gene is TRBD1 (5 bases). Trimming removed 4 bases from V and 2 bases from J, with 6 bases in between. Germline CDR1 reads SGDLS; CDR2 reads YYNGEE. The CDR3 sequence is 12 residues long. The DNA of the CDR3 is TGTGCCAGCAGCCGACAGAACTATGGCTACACCTTC. Translating gives CASSRQNYGYTF.

The J gene is TRBJ1-5, the V gene TRBV7-8; 7 nucleotides match TRBD1. After removal of 5 bases from V and 0 bases from J, the junction contained 10 bases not matched to a gene. Germline loops: CDR1 SGHVS, CDR2 FQNEAQ. CDR3 length: 17 amino acids. CDR3 coding DNA: TGTGCCAGCAGCCTCCAGGGGGGCGGATATAGCAATCAGCCCCAGCATTTT. As protein: CASSLQGGGYSNQPQHF.

This sequence joins TRBV5-4 and TRBJ2-2, with D uncertain. From germline, CDR1 is SGHNT and CDR2 YYREEE (reference sequence). The CDR3 loop spans 14 amino acids. V lost 0 bases and J lost 6, with 9 bases in between. CDR3 DNA: TGTGCCAGCAGCTTGGATCCTATACCCGGGGAGCTGTTTTTT. Its protein product is CASSLDPIPGELFF.

The gene calls are TRBV7-2 and TRBJ2-1, with 7 bases matching TRBD1. V was pared by 1 base and J by 7 bases, with 7 bases of the junction left unmatched. Germline CDR1 reads SGHTA; CDR2 reads FQGNSA. The CDR3 loop spans 15 amino acids. The CDR3 here is CASSLDRGISNEQFF. In nucleotides, the CDR3 is TGTGCCAGCAGCTTAGACAGGGGTATTTCGAATGAGCAGTTCTTC.

This rearrangement joins TRBV27 to TRBJ1-2; 8 bases are shared with TRBD1. V shed 6 bases and J 4 bases; nucleotides not matched to a gene: 4. The CDR3 sequence is 13 residues long. CDR1 and CDR2 from the germline V gene are MNHEY and SMNVEV (reference sequence). DNA of the CDR3: TGTGCCAGCAGACCGGGACAGGCCTATGGCTACACCTTC. As protein: CASRPGQAYGYTF.

This rearrangement joins TRBV6-4 to TRBJ2-7; 12 bases line up with TRBD2. The CDR3 loop spans 14 amino acids. The V segment lost 9 bases and the J segment 2 bases; nucleotides outside the gene matches: 5. Germline V lookup: CDR1 MRHNA, CDR2 SNTAGT. CDR3 coding DNA: TGTGCCAGGACTAGCGGGGGTGACACCTACGAGCAGTACTTC. It codes for CARTSGGDTYEQYF.

This clone was picked up a small number of times. This sequence joins TRBV4-3 and TRBJ1-4, with TRBD1 matching 8 bases. Germline V gives CDR1 LGHNA, CDR2 YSLEER. The V segment lost 2 bases and the J segment 7 bases; nucleotides outside the gene matches: 0. The CDR3 consists of 13 residues. The CDR3: CASSQQGAEKLFF. The CDR3 DNA reads TGCGCCAGCAGCCAACAGGGGGCTGAAAAACTGTTTTTT.

V and J are TRBV7-2 and TRBJ2-7, with D possibly being TRBD1 (5 bases). The V end lost 1 base, the J end lost 0 bases, and 10 bases lay between the germline ends. This CDR3 comprises 15 residues. Germline assignment: CDR1 SGHTA and CDR2 FQGNSA. In nucleotides, the CDR3 is TGTGCCAGCAGCTTAGTAGGGGCGGTCTCCTACGAGCAGTACTTC. Encoded protein: CASSLVGAVSYEQYF. The whole variable domain, filled in from reference TRBV7-2 and TRBJ2-7, reads GAGVSQSPSNKVTEKGKDVELRCDPISGHTALYWYRQSLGQGLEFLIYFQGNSAPDKSGLPSDRFSAERTGGSVSTLTIQRTQQEDSAVYLCASSLVGAVSYEQYFGPGTRLTVT.

A word on this clone: The identical CDR3 is also encoded by other nucleotide sequences in the sample. The chain has TRBV3-1 (or the pseudogene TRBV3-2) and TRBJ1-2, with a tentative D call TRBD1 (6 bases). This CDR3 has 13 residues. Trimming left V 1 base short and J 8 bases short, with 11 bases between. Germline V gene lookup returns CDR1 LGHDT and CDR2 YNNKEL (reference sequence). The CDR3 reads CASSQGGQGGYTF. The DNA of the CDR3 is TGTGCCAGCAGCCAAGGGGGGCAGGGAGGCTACACCTTC.

This chain uses TRBV3-1 (or the pseudogene TRBV3-2) with TRBJ1-5; weak D call: TRBD1 (5 bases). The CDR3 is made up of 17 amino acids. V was trimmed by 0 bases and J by 3 bases, leaving 15 bases between them. CDR1 is LGHDT, CDR2 YNNKEL, per germline (reference sequence). The CDR3 region is CASSQDGGGLINQPQHF. CDR3 sequence (DNA): TGTGCCAGCAGCCAAGATGGGGGAGGGTTGATCAATCAGCCCCAGCATTTT.

The V gene is TRBV5-1, the J gene TRBJ2-7, with D perhaps TRBD2 (5 bases). The germline V gene has CDR1 SGHRS and CDR2 YFSETQ. The CDR3 has 14 residues. The germline V and J ends were trimmed by 0 bases and 9 bases, with 16 bases remaining between them. The CDR3 sequence: CASSLAVGEGTQYF. CDR3 nucleotides: TGCGCCAGCAGCTTGGCCGTCGGCGAGGGAACGCAGTACTTC.

The rearrangement uses TRBV5-6 and TRBJ1-1, with D possibly matching TRBD1 (6 bases). CDR1 is SGHDT and CDR2 is YYEEEE in the germline V gene. With 2 bases removed from V and 8 bases from J, the gap between germline ends came to 13 bases. The CDR3 is 13 amino acids. CDR3 nucleotides: TGTGCCAGCAGCTTAATAGGGGGGGCAGAAGCTTTCTTT. This sequence encodes CASSLIGGAEAFF.

This sequence joins TRBV28 and TRBJ2-7; unclear D gene. The length of the CDR3 is 11 residues. V was pared by 3 bases and J by 3 bases, with 3 bases between. The germline V gene has CDR1 MDHEN and CDR2 SYDVKM. CDR3 nucleotides: TGTGCCAGCAGTTTTAGCTACGAGCAGTACTTC. It specifies CASSFSYEQYF.

The chain joins TRBV6-5 to TRBJ2-1, with 12 positions matching TRBD2. The V gene's germline CDR1 is MNHEY and CDR2 SVGAGI. J lost 8 bases, V lost 6 bases, and 8 bases had no gene match. CDR3 length: 15 residues. The DNA for the CDR3 is TGTGCCAGCAGCCTAGCGGGGGGGAAGAATTATGAGCAGTTCTTC. Translation: CASSLAGGKNYEQFF.

This clone was detected once. The chain is built from TRBV5-4 and TRBJ2-7; no firm D call. Germline V lookup: CDR1 SGHNT, CDR2 YYREEE (reference sequence). The length of the CDR3 is 14 residues. Trimming shortened V by 4 bases and J by 4 bases, and 15 bases separated the two germline ends. The DNA of the CDR3 is TGTGCCAGCAGCCCGCCTACGATCCCTTACGAGCAGTACTTC. Translated, it gives CASSPPTIPYEQYF.

The chain recombines TRBV4-3 with TRBJ2-5, with D maybe TRBD1 (5 bases). The V end lost 0 bases, the J end lost 1 base, and 12 bases lay between the germline ends. The CDR3 is 16 residues long. The germline gives CDR1 LGHNA, CDR2 YSLEER. The CDR3 region is CASSQDGAGLQETQYF. In DNA, the CDR3 is TGCGCCAGCAGCCAAGATGGGGCAGGGCTCCAAGAGACCCAGTACTTC.

V and J are TRBV12-5 and TRBJ2-7; possible D gene TRBD2, 7 bases. The germline V gene has CDR1 LGHNT and CDR2 FRNRAP. The V gene lost 0 bases and the J gene lost 2 bases, with 11 bases spanning the gap. This CDR3 contains 15 residues. The CDR3 spells CASGLVKGGPYEQYF. The CDR3 DNA reads TGTGCTAGTGGTTTGGTAAAGGGGGGGCCCTACGAGCAGTACTTC.

The chain links TRBV7-6 to TRBJ1-4; 7 bases match TRBD1. With V trimmed by 5 bases and J by 10 bases, 13 bases remained unmatched. The CDR3 length is 15 residues. Germline CDR1 reads SGHVS; CDR2 reads FNYEAQ. The chain's CDR3 is CASSPGTVALGKLFF. In DNA form, the CDR3 reads TGTGCCAGCAGCCCAGGGACAGTGGCTTTGGGAAAACTGTTTTTT.

The V call is TRBV19, the J call TRBJ2-1, with D possibly TRBD2 on 5 matching bases. The CDR3 has 16 amino acids. Germline V gene data show CDR1 as LNHDA and CDR2 as SQIVND (reference sequence). V was shortened by 5 bases and J by 4 bases, with 18 bases between the two germline ends. The CDR3 loop is CASSPRTRILYNEQFF. CDR3 DNA sequence: TGTGCCAGTAGTCCCCGGACTCGGATCCTTTACAATGAGCAGTTCTTC.